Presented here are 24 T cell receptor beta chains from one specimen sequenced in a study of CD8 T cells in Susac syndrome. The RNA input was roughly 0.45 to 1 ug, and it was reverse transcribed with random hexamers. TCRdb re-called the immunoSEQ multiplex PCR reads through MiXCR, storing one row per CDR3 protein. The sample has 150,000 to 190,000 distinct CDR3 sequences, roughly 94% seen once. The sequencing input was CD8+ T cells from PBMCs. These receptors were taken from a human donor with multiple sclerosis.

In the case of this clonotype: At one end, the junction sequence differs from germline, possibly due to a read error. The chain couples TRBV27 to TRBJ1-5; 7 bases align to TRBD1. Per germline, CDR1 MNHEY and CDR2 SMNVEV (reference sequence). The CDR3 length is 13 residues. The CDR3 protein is CASRDSLNRPQHF. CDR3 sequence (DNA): TGTGCCAGCCGGGACAGTCTCAATCGGCCCCAGCATTTT.

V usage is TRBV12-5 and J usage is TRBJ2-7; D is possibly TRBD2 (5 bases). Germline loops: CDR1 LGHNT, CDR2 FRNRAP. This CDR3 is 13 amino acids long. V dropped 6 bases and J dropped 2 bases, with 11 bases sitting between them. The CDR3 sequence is CASGQRGPYEQYF. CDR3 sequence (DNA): TGTGCTAGTGGCCAGAGAGGGCCCTACGAGCAGTACTTC.

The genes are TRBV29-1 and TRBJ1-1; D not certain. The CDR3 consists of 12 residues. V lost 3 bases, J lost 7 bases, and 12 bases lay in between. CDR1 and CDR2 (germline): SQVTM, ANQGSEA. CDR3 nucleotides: TGCAGCGTTGAGTTCGTGGACTATGAAGCTTTCTTT. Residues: CSVEFVDYEAFF.

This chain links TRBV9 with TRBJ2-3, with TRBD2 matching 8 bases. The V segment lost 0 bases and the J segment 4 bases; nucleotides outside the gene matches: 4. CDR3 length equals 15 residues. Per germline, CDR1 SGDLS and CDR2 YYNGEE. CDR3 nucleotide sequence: TGTGCCAGCAGCGTAGCGGGGGGGCCTGCAGATACGCAGTATTTT. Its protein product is CASSVAGGPADTQYF.

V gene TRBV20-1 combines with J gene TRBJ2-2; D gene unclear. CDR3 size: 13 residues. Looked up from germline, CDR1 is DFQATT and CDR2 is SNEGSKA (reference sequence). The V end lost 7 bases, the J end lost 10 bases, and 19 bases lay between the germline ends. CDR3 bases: TGCAGTGTTCTTACGGGCAAGTCTGAGGAGCTGTTTTTT. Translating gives CSVLTGKSEELFF.

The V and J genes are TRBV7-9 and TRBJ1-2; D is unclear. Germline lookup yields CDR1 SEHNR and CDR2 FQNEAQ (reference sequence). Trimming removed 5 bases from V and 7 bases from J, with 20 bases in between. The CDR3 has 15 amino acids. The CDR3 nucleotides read TGTGCCAGCAGCCCACACCTGGTTGAGGGAGGTGGCTACACCTTC. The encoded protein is CASSPHLVEGGGYTF. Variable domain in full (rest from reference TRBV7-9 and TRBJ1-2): DTGVSQNPRHKITKRGQNVTFRCDPISEHNRLYWYRQTLGQGPEFLTYFQNEAQLEKSRLLSDRFSAERPKGSFSTLEIQRTEQGDSAMYLCASSPHLVEGGGYTFGSGTRLTVV.

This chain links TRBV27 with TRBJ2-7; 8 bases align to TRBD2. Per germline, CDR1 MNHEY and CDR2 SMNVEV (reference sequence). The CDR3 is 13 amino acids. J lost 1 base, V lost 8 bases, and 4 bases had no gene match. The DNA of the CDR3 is TGTGCCAGCTCGGGGGGGCCATCCTACGAGCAGTACTTC. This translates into CASSGGPSYEQYF.

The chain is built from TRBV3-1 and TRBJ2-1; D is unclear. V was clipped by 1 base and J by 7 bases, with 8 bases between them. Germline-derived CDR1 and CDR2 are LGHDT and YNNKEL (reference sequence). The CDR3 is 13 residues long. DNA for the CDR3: TGTGCCAGCAGCCAAGTTCGTGGAAATGAGCAGTTCTTC. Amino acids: CASSQVRGNEQFF.

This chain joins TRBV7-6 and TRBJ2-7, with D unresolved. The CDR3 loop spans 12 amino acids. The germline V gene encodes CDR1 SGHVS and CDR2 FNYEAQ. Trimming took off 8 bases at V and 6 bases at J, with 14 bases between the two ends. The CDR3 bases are TGTGCCAGCGGTTCTAGGGCTATCGAGCAGTACTTC. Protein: CASGSRAIEQYF.

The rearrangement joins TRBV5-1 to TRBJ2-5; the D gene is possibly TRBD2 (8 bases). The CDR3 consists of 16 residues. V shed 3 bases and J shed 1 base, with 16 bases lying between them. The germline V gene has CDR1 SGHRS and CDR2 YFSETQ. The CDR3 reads CASSWGQRETQETQYF. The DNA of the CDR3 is TGCGCCAGCAGCTGGGGACAGCGGGAGACCCAAGAGACCCAGTACTTC.

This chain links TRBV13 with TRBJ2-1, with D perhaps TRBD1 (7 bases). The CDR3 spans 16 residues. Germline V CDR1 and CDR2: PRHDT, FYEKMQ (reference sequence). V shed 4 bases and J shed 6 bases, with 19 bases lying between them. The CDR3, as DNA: TGTGCCAGCAGCTCTACTGCGGGACAGACCCTCAATGAGCAGTTCTTC. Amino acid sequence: CASSSTAGQTLNEQFF.

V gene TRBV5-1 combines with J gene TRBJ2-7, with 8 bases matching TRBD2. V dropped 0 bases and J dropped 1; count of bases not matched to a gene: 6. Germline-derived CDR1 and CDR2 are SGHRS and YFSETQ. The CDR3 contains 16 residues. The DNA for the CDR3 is TGCGCCAGCAGCTTGGATCGACTAGCGCCATCCTACGAGCAGTACTTC. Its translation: CASSLDRLAPSYEQYF.

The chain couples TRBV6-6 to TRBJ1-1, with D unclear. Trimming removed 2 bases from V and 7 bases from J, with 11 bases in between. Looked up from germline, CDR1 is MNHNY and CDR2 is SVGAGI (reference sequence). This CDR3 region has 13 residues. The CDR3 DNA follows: TGTGCCAGCAGTTACGACGGCAGGAGTGAAGCTTTCTTT. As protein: CASSYDGRSEAFF.

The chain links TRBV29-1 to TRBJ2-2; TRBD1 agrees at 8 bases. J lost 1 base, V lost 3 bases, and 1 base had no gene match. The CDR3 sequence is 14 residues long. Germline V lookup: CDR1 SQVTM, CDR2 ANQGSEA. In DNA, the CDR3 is TGCAGCGTTGAGACAGGGGAGAACACCGGGGAGCTGTTTTTT. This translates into CSVETGENTGELFF.

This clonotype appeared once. The CDR3 sequence is CASSSLAYEQYF. The DNA for the CDR3 is TGTGCCAGCAGTTCCCTAGCCTACGAGCAGTACTTC. This chain links TRBV12-3 or TRBV12-4 with TRBJ2-7; D unclear. Trimming removed 4 bases from V and 2 bases from J, with 6 bases in between. The CDR3 sequence is 12 residues long.

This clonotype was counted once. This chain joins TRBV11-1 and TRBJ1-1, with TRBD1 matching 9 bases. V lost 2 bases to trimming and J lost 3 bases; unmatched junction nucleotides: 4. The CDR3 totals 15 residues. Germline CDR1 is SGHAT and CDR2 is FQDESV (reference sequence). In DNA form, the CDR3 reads TGTGCCAGCAGCTTAAAGGGACAGGGCCACACTGAAGCTTTCTTT. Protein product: CASSLKGQGHTEAFF.

This CDR3 is CALILALNEQFF. In DNA form, the CDR3 reads TGTGCCCTGATCCTGGCACTCAATGAGCAGTTCTTC. The chain uses TRBV30 and TRBJ2-1; D gene uncertain. The CDR3 sequence is 12 residues long. Trimming shortened V by 8 bases and J by 6 bases, and 14 bases separated the two germline ends. Germline CDR1 and CDR2: GTSNPN and SVGIG (reference sequence).

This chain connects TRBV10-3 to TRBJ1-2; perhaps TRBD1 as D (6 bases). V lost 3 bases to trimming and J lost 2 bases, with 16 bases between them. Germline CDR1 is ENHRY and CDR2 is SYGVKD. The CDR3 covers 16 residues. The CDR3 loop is CAISDVPGQENYGYTF. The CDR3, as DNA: TGTGCCATCAGTGACGTACCGGGACAAGAAAACTATGGCTACACCTTC.

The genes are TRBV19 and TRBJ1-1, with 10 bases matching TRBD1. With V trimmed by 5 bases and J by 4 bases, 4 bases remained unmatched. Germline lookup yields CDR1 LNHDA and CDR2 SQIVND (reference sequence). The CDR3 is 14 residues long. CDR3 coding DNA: TGTGCCAGTAGTGGACAGGGGGAGATCACTGAAGCTTTCTTT. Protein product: CASSGQGEITEAFF.

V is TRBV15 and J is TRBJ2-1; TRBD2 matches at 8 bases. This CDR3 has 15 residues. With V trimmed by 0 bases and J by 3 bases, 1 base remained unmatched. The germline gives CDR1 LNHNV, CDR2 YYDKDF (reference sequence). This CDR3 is CATSRDAGGYNEQFF. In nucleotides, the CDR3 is TGTGCCACCAGCAGAGATGCGGGGGGCTACAATGAGCAGTTCTTC.

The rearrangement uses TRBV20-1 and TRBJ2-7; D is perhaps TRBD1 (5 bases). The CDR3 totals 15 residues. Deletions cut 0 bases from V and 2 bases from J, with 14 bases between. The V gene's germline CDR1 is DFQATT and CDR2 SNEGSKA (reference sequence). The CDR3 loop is CSARDLGKGTYEQYF. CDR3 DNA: TGCAGTGCTAGAGATCTGGGAAAGGGGACCTACGAGCAGTACTTC.

In DNA form, the CDR3 reads TGTGCCAGCAGTTTATCGAGGGGAGGGTCACCCCTCCACTTT. This sequence encodes CASSLSRGGSPLHF. This chain joins TRBV27 and TRBJ1-6; D may be TRBD1 (5 bases). Germline V gene lookup returns CDR1 MNHEY and CDR2 SMNVEV (reference sequence). With 0 bases removed from V and 10 bases from J, the gap between germline ends came to 10 bases. The length of the CDR3 is 14 residues.

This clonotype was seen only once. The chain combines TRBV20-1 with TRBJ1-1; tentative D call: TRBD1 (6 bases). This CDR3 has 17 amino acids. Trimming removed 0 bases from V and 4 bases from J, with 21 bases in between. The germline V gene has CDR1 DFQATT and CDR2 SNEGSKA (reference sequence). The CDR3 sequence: CSARDLIGGVGSTEAFF. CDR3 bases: TGCAGTGCTAGAGATCTGATTGGGGGCGTGGGGAGCACTGAAGCTTTCTTT.

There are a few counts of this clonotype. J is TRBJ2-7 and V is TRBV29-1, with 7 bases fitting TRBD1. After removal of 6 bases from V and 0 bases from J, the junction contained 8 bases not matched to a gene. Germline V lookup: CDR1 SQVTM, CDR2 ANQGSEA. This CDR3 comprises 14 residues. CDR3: CSVFGQESSYEQYF. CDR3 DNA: TGCAGCGTGTTCGGACAGGAGAGCTCCTACGAGCAGTACTTC.